This TCR beta chain appears in the sequencing data of a study of shared clonotypes between healthy human individuals (dated by TCRdb to between 2020 and 2021). About the study as a whole: The cohort comprised a couple of women and three men aged 18 to 49 years. For each donor, three plates each were used for CD4 naive and CD4 memory, two plates were used for CD8 naive, and one plate was used for CD8 memory. Blood TCR repertoires of roughly five healthy adults were deeply sequenced to estimate repertoire size and the extent of clonotype sharing between individuals. Per donor, leukapheresis produced somewhere between about 0.9 and 9.5 billion PBMCs. To increase sequencing depth and limit assay-specific biases, different laboratories used diverse techniques to prepare libraries and sequence TCR repertoires. Findings and caveats that apply to the study as a whole: Estimated clonotype richness was generally larger for naive than for memory subsets. Clonotypes shared by all four sorted-subset donors showed higher generation probabilities than non-shared clonotypes. Around 5% of naive CD4, around 4% of naive CD8, about 2.4% of memory CD4, and about 0.4% of memory CD8 clonotypes were shared across four donors. Incomplete sequencing was indicated by rarefaction of sorted-subset datasets, despite the large sequencing depth. Based on pairwise subsampling, the degree of clonotype sharing among donors was expected to be affected by sequencing depth. The genetic and exposure-history diversity represented was limited by the small number of donors. Sampling was restricted to blood, and TCR repertoires in tissue are likely to differ from TCR repertoires in blood.

Using the deep immunoSEQ assay, multiplex PCR amplified TCR CDR3 regions from genomic DNA. Extracted genomic DNA from each cell subset was spread evenly across all wells of several immunoSEQ 96-well plates, with each plate serving as a replicate. Each replicate PCR for sorted subsets received about 200 ng genomic DNA, equal to some 32,000 T cell genomes. The purified libraries were quantified using a Qubit 3.0 fluorometer, sized with a Bioanalyzer 2100, and then quantified again using the KAPA Library Quantification kit. Each immunoSEQ 96-well plate was sequenced on its own single-read 150-cycle Illumina NextSeq 550 flow cell. The source study handled its data this way. Because the immunoSEQ output included only junctional sequences and no quality scores, the filtering could not be the same as the filtering used for full-length reads. To assign V/J genes and CDR3, sequences were annotated against IMGT germline references using PyIR, a Python wrapper for IgBLAST v1.9. Reads were filtered out if the reads had weak V/J assignments (E-value above 1e-6), no CDR3, stop codons, out-of-frame junctions, or ambiguous translated residues. V3J clonotypes were defined by identical inferred V gene, J gene, and CDR3 amino acid sequence. The percentage overlap between two repertoires was calculated by dividing the number of shared unique clonotypes by the size of the smaller repertoire. Repertoire richness was assessed with RTK rarefaction, the Chao1 estimator, and Recon v2.1 estimates of unobserved clonotypes. Generation probabilities for all TCRbeta clonotypes obtained by the gDNA method from a handful of donors were computed using OLGA. TCRdb retrieved this table from immuneACCESS and kept in-frame rearrangements only. Not all clones are present; in checked studies, unresolved V genes account for under half, and no reason is known for the remainder. D and trimming come from the DNA, and the V and J calls and clone size come from that table. Counted in this sample were some 2,100,000 clones; approximately 94% of them appeared once. In total, the top ten clones hold 1.5% to 2% of the sample.

Trimming accounts for 4 bases at V and 9 bases at J, while the number of junction bases matched to no gene is 17. Measured from the cysteine to the phenylalanine, the CDR3 is 16 residues long. Only CDR3 DNA is held: 48 bases, read in frame from base 1. Of note for this clone: The antigen it binds to is not known. No base quality information exists; no much larger clone differs at one position.

CD8 naive samples were obtained by positive selection for CCR7 among CD45RO-negative cells, yielding a CD45RA+CCR7+ population from which TemRA cells were excluded. The donors were healthy, HIV-negative adults with no recently reported acute infections or vaccinations. All donors were Caucasian adults living in Nashville, Tennessee, USA. Blood was collected by leukapheresis, and PBMCs were isolated by Ficoll-Histopaque density gradient centrifugation and then cryopreserved in liquid nitrogen vapor phase. Purity and quantity of every magnetically sorted T cell population were checked by analytical flow cytometry. Each sorted fraction had its genomic DNA isolated and then quantified by UV absorbance on a Nanodrop 2000c.

The sequencing input was naive CD8+ T cells from PBMCs. The sample's cell subset or site label, in plain terms: CD45RA+CCR7+. This sequence originates from a man between 18 and 29 years old in good health. Some clones in this sample may be carry-over from other donors' samples. The chain uses TRBV23-1 and TRBJ1-1, and 7 junctional nucleotides match TRBD1. TRBV23-1 is reported as an ORF; its role is uncertain. The CDR3: CASSRSLLRDRLKAFF. In nucleotides, the sequence is TGCGCCAGCAGTCGAAGCTTATTACGGGACAGATTAAAAGCTTTCTTT.